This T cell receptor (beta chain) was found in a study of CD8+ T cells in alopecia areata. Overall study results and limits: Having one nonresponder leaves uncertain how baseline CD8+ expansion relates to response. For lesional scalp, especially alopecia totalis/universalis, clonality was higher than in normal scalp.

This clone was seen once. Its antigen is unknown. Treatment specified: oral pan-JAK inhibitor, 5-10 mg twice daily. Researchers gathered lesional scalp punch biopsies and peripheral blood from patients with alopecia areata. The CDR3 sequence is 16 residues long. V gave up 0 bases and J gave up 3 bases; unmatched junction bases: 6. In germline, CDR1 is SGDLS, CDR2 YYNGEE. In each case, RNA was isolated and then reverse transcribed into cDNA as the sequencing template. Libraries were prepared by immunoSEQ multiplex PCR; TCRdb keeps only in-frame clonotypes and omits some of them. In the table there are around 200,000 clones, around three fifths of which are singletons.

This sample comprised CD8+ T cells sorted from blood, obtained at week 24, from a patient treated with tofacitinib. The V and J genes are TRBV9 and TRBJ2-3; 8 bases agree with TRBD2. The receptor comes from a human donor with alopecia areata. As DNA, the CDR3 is TGTGCCAGCAGCGTAGCTTCCGGGGGGGCAACAGATACGCAGTATTTT. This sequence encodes CASSVASGGATDTQYF.